Following are 13 T cell receptor beta chains from one sample sequenced in a study of T cell repertoires in cytomegalovirus infection. TCRdb re-called the reads with MiXCR, one entry per CDR3 protein. The repertoire has around 740,000 distinct CDR3 sequences, approximately 40% of them found once; the top ten carry around 2.8%. Sequenced sample: PBMCs. These receptors were taken from a human donor in good health (CMV status not recorded). Some clones in this sample may be carry-over from other donors' samples.

The V gene is TRBV19, the J gene TRBJ1-2; a possible D gene is TRBD1 (6 bases). This CDR3 comprises 12 residues. The germline V gene has CDR1 LNHDA and CDR2 SQIVND (reference sequence). V was cut by 11 bases and J by 6 bases, with 16 bases left in between. CDR3 protein: CAGTRGHNGYTF. The CDR3 DNA follows: TGTGCCGGAACCCGGGGACACAATGGCTACACCTTC.

The chain uses TRBV2 and TRBJ2-5; 7 bases fit TRBD1. Germline CDR1 SNHLY, CDR2 FYNNEI. Trimming at V came to 3 bases and at J to 1 base, leaving 2 bases not matched to a gene. The CDR3 has 14 amino acids. Written as DNA, the CDR3 is TGTGCCAGCAGTGAGACAGGGACCCAAGAGACCCAGTACTTC. Protein product: CASSETGTQETQYF.

The rearrangement links TRBV6-2 or TRBV6-3 to TRBJ1-2, with TRBD1 matching over 9 bases. Germline V lookup: CDR1 MNHEY, CDR2 SVGEGT. V gave up 4 bases and J gave up 6 bases; unmatched junction bases: 3. CDR3 length: 13 residues. In DNA form, the CDR3 reads TGTGCCAGCAGTTCGGGACAGGGAAATGGCTACACCTTC. The encoded protein is CASSSGQGNGYTF.

The V and J genes are TRBV19 and TRBJ1-6; maybe TRBD1 (6 bases). CDR3 size: 13 residues. Germline-derived CDR1 and CDR2 are LNHDA and SQIVND (reference sequence). The V and J ends lost 9 bases and 7 bases respectively, with 13 bases between them. The CDR3 DNA sequence: TGTGCCAGCCGGGGGGCCTGGAATTCACCCCTCCACTTT. It encodes CASRGAWNSPLHF.

V gene TRBV7-4 combines with J gene TRBJ1-4; D may be TRBD1 (5 bases). V was shortened by 5 bases and J by 0 bases, with 13 bases between the two germline ends. The germline gives CDR1 SGHVT, CDR2 SQSDAQ. The CDR3 is 16 residues long. Here the CDR3 reads CASSASRGATNEKLFF. CDR3 bases: TGTGCCAGCAGCGCAAGCCGGGGGGCAACTAATGAAAAACTGTTTTTT.

This clonotype has just a few counts. This rearrangement joins TRBV6-6 to TRBJ2-7; 12 bases agree with TRBD2. There are 21 residues in the CDR3. V gave up 0 bases and J gave up 0 bases; unmatched junction bases: 15. CDR1 MNHNY and CDR2 SVGAGI come from the germline V gene (reference sequence). CDR3 protein: CASSYSYHSRTSGDNSYEQYF. CDR3 DNA: TGTGCCAGCAGTTACTCCTACCACTCCCGGACTAGCGGGGATAACTCCTACGAGCAGTACTTC.

This clonotype was observed a handful of times. The V and J genes are TRBV12-3 or TRBV12-4 and TRBJ2-3, with 9 bases matching TRBD1. V was pared by 1 base and J by 3 bases, with 11 bases of the junction left unmatched. The CDR3 has 18 residues. The CDR3 sequence: CASSLVRGPGQGTDTQYF. CDR3 sequence (DNA): TGTGCCAGCAGTTTAGTTAGGGGACCGGGACAGGGAACAGATACGCAGTATTTT.

This clonotype came up once. A much larger clonotype is one base distant, so this may be a read error. It is likely a read error, because the conserved phenylalanine at the end of the CDR3 is missing. The J gene is TRBJ2-1, the V gene TRBV7-2; possible D gene TRBD1, 8 bases. V was cut by 5 bases and J by 5 bases, with 16 bases left in between. This CDR3 is 15 amino acids long. Germline CDR1 is SGHTA and CDR2 is FQGNSA. CDR3 in amino acids: CASSLPQGGHNEQFL. The CDR3 region has the DNA TGTGCCAGCAGCCTACCACAGGGGGGGCACAATGAGCAGTTCTTA.

This clonotype was seen only a few times. The chain is built from TRBV7-2 and TRBJ1-4, with no clear D. Looked up from germline, CDR1 is SGHTA and CDR2 is FQGNSA. The CDR3 consists of 15 residues. Trimming removed 6 bases from V and 1 base from J, with 12 bases in between. CDR3 sequence: CASRPREGTNEKLFF. In DNA, the CDR3 is TGTGCCAGCAGACCCCGGGAGGGAACTAATGAAAAACTGTTTTTT.

This clonotype was recorded a few times. V usage is TRBV19 and J usage is TRBJ2-7; TRBD1 might be the D (5 bases). V was pared by 6 bases and J by 4 bases, with 13 bases between. The CDR3 covers 13 residues. CDR1 and CDR2 (germline): LNHDA, SQIVND (reference sequence). The CDR3 loop is CASSYTDSYEQYF. CDR3 sequence (DNA): TGTGCCAGTAGCTACACAGACAGTTACGAGCAGTACTTC.

This clonotype was counted only a few times. This chain uses TRBV7-2 with TRBJ1-4, with TRBD1 matching over 11 bases. The CDR3 length is 15 residues. CDR1 is SGHTA and CDR2 is FQGNSA in the germline V gene. Trimming took 5 bases from V and 8 from J; bases not matched to a gene: 7. CDR3 protein: CASSPGGTGGEKLFF. DNA for the CDR3: TGTGCCAGCAGCCCGGGGGGGACAGGGGGAGAAAAACTGTTTTTT.

This clonotype was counted a few times. The rearrangement joins TRBV28 to TRBJ2-2; 7 nucleotides align to TRBD1. The V gene end was trimmed by 6 bases and the J gene end by 6 bases; junction bases not matched to a gene: 7. This CDR3 contains 14 residues. Germline loops: CDR1 MDHEN, CDR2 SYDVKM. The CDR3 DNA sequence: TGTGCCAGCAGACCAGGGGGTTGGGCCGGGGAGCTGTTTTTT. This translates into CASRPGGWAGELFF.

The chain has TRBV20-1 and TRBJ2-7; a possible D gene is TRBD1 (6 bases). Looked up from germline, CDR1 is DFQATT and CDR2 is SNEGSKA (reference sequence). The CDR3 runs 13 residues. With 5 bases removed from V and 3 bases from J, the gap between germline ends came to 14 bases. This CDR3 is CSAGGHRDYEQYF. For the CDR3, the DNA is TGCAGTGCTGGGGGCCACAGGGACTACGAGCAGTACTTC.